This entry features one T cell receptor beta chain sequence. What this receptor recognizes is not known. No per-base quality is available; no much larger clone lies one base away. The sample is drawn from a study of T cell repertoires in enteric fever listed by TCRdb under 2018. Looking at the study overall: The Salmonella-specific repertoire of circulating effector CD4+ T cells was reconstructed from volunteers who had been experimentally challenged with Salmonella Typhi or Paratyphi A. Circulating effector CD4+ T cells that responded to Salmonella infection were identified with mass cytometry. T cell staining, including ex vivo staining, was performed with tetramers loaded with CdtB(105-125) peptide variants (SP110Y, ST110H). The researchers paired unbiased single-cell cloning with mass cytometry, and they also applied T cell receptor sequencing alongside live fluorescence barcoding.

Counted from cysteine to phenylalanine, this CDR3 has 16 amino acids. Only CDR3 DNA remains: 48 bases, in frame from the first base. Trimming leaves V shorter by 8 bases and J shorter by 0 bases, with the junction holding 11 bases beyond the gene matches. The sequencer listed for this sample is Illumina MiSeq. TCRdb trimmed the raw reads at Q25, called clones with MiXCR and kept productive beta chains. Each record represents a unique CDR3 protein, reported with the most common genes and DNA among its rows. Here the sample has 1,200 to 1,500 distinct CDR3 sequences; less than 35% occur a single time. Approximately 19% of the sample belongs to the ten largest clones. General conclusions and limits of the study: Single amino acid variations in the immunodominant proteins CdtB and PhoN appeared to drive accumulation of T cells not cross-reacting between serovars. S. Typhi- and S. Paratyphi A-specific immunodominant T cell antigens were identified as HlyE and CdtB, respectively. Cross-reactive responses against distantly related Salmonella serovars, as well as clones recognizing antigens unique to S. Typhi or S. Paratyphi A, were included among the expanded clonotypes.

The TCR comes from a human donor with Salmonella enteric fever, either typhoid or paratyphoid (not recorded which). Material for sequencing was CCR7- CD38- CD4+ T cells from PBMCs. The V gene is TRBV5-3 and the J gene is TRBJ2-7; 10 of the junction bases match TRBD2. TRBV5-3 is designated an ORF whose function remains uncertain. CDR3 protein: CASSHGLAESSYEQYF. The sequenced DNA is TGTGCCAGCAGCCATGGACTAGCGGAAAGCTCCTACGAGCAGTACTTC.